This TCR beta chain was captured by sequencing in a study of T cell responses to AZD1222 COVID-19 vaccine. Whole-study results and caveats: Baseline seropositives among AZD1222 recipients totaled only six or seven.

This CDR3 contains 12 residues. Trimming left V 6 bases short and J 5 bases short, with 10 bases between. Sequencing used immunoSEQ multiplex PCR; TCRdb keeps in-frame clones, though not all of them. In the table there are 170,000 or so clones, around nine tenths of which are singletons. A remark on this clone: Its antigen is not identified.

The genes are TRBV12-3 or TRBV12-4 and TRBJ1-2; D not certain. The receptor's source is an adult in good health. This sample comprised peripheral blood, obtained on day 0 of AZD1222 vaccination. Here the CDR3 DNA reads TGTGCCAGCAGAGACCTGTGGTATGGCTACACCTTC. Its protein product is CASRDLWYGYTF.